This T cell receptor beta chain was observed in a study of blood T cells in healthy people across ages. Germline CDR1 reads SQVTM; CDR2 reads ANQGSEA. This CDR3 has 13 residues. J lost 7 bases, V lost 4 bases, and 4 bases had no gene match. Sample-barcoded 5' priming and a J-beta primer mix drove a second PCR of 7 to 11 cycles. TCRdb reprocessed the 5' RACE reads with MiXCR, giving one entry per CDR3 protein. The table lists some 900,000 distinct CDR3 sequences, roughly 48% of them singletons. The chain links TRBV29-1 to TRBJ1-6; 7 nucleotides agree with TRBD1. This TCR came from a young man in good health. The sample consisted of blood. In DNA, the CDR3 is TGCAGCGTTGCGGGGGACAGCAATTCACCCCTCCACTTT. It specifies CSVAGDSNSPLHF.